This T cell receptor (beta chain) was retrieved from a study of CD8+ T cells in alopecia areata. Overall study results and limits: Resident alphabeta T cells of normal skin are also sequenced in scalp samples. Higher clonality and more expanded CD8+ clones appeared in lesional than normal scalp. Sharing of TCR sequences between patients (possibly for HLA-related reasons) was less clear than in mice.

With respect to this clone: Its antigen is as yet unknown.

Both CD4+ and CD8+ T cells were separated by sorting PBMCs. Sequencing relied on a cDNA template that was reverse transcribed from extracted RNA. TCRdb's table, derived via immunoSEQ multiplex PCR, lists solely in-frame clones and lacks some. The sample lists roughly 150,000 clones, roughly 58% occurring once. Looked up from germline, CDR1 is SGHDN and CDR2 is FVKESK. This CDR3 contains 14 residues. Trimming pared 1 base from V and 8 bases from J, leaving 12 bases between. This clonotype was sampled from a human donor in good health. The chain couples TRBV14 to TRBJ2-1; D remains unclear. Input material: CD8+ T cells sorted from blood. In DNA, the CDR3 is TGTGCCAGCAGCCAAGGAAATCCGGGCGATGAGCAGTTCTTC. Translation gives CASSQGNPGDEQFF. The entire variable domain, with the rest obtained from reference TRBV14 and TRBJ2-1, is as follows: EAGVTQFPSHSVIEKGQTVTLRCDPISGHDNLYWYRRVMGKEIKFLLHFVKESKQDESGMPNNRFLAERTGGTYSTLKVQPAELEDSGVYFCASSQGNPGDEQFFGPGTRLTVL.